The clone carrying this T cell receptor beta chain was recorded a few times. Its antigen is unidentified. The sample belongs to a study of response to subunit inactivated influenza vaccine. TCRdb processed the RT-PCR reads anew with MiXCR; each CDR3 protein has one entry. The data contain about 800,000 distinct CDR3 sequences, 21% of them singletons. General study results and limits: The authors suggested that few new T cells are recruited per seasonal influenza vaccination.

The origin of this receptor is a man in his forties or fifties who received an inactivated influenza vaccine. Sequencing used PBMCs from blood, obtained roughly 5 days after vaccination.

The CDR3 sequence is CAISEAGGEYEQYF. The DNA of the CDR3 is TGTGCCATCAGTGAAGCGGGGGGGGAATACGAGCAGTACTTC. The V and J genes are TRBV10-3 and TRBJ2-7; TRBD2 agrees at 10 bases. The CDR3 consists of 14 residues. Germline trimming cut 3 bases from V and 4 bases from J; bases unmatched to any gene: 3. Germline V CDR1 and CDR2: ENHRY, SYGVKD.